Sequencing of this TCR beta chain was carried out in a study of shared clonotypes between healthy human individuals. Overall study: Each donor's CD4 naive and CD4 memory cells filled three plates apiece, CD8 naive two, and CD8 memory one. Study-level results: The generation probabilities recorded for non-shared clonotypes fell below those of clonotypes shared by all four donors.

V was trimmed by 0 bases and J by 2 bases, leaving 5 bases between them. The CDR3 length is 13 residues. Germline V gene lookup returns CDR1 SGDLS and CDR2 YYNGEE. Positive CCR7 selection of CD45RO-negative cells yielded the naive CD8 cells, and terminally differentiated effector memory CD45RA+ cells were excluded. A word on this clone: Its target is unknown. In the same sample, other DNA sequences code for this CDR3.

Sequenced by immunoSEQ multiplex PCR; TCRdb stores in-frame clones only, minus some. Of around 1,900,000 clones listed, just under 95% are singletons. The sequence derives from a young man in good health. Some clones in this sample may be carry-over from other donors' samples. This chain uses TRBV9 with TRBJ1-1; D not resolved. The source material was naive CD8+ T cells from PBMCs. Written as DNA, the CDR3 is TGTGCCAGCAGCGTAGCCGGAAACACTGAAGCTTTCTTT. This sequence encodes CASSVAGNTEAFF.